The T cell receptor beta chain under discussion was sequenced for a study of cytomegalovirus exposure and HLA in healthy donors. Overall study findings and caveats: A list of 150 to 200 TCR beta chains associated with cytomegalovirus was given. In vitro data verified a few CMV-associated chains as specific for CMV antigens. It was reportedly the case that the classifier diagnosed cytomegalovirus status with high specificity and sensitivity.

As regards this clone: Its cognate antigen is unknown.

Profiling relied on immunoSEQ multiplex PCR, and the TCRdb table lists in-frame clones only, not all of them. The sample has under 200,000 clones; roughly 90% are singletons. This CDR3 has 12 amino acids. Germline assignment: CDR1 LGHNA and CDR2 YSLEER. V lost 0 bases and J lost 8, with 5 bases in between. Input material: PBMCs. This chain connects TRBV4-3 to TRBJ2-4, with D possibly being TRBD2 (5 bases). The sequence came from a woman aged 25-40 years in good health and CMV-seronegative. CDR3 protein: CASSQDGDIQYF. The CDR3 nucleotides are TGCGCCAGCAGCCAAGACGGGGACATTCAGTACTTC.